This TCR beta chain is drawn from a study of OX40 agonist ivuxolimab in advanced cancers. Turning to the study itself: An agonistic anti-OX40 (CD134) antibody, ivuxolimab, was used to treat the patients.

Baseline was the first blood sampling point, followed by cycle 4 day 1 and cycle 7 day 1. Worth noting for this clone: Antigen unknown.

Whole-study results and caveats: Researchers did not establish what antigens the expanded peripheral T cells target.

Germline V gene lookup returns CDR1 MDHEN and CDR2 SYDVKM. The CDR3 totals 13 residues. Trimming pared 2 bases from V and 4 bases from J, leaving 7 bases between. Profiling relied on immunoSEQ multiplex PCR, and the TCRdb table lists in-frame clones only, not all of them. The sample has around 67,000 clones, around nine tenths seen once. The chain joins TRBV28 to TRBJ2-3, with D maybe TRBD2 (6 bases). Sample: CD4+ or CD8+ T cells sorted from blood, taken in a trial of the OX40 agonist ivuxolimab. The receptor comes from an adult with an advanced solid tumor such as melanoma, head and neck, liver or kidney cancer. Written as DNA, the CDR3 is TGTGCCAGCAGTTTAACGGGAGCAGATACGCAGTATTTT. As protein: CASSLTGADTQYF.